The 21 T cell receptor beta chains presented below share a single source sample, sequenced in a study of control samples from healthy donors and cancer patients. TCRdb keeps only in-frame clones here, not all; method: immunoSEQ multiplex PCR. This sample carries about 140,000 clones, around 94% of them seen once, and the ten largest clones take around 13%. The sequencing input was blood. These receptors all come from a man between 35 and 55 years old in good health.

The chain is built from TRBV9 and TRBJ1-3, with unresolved D. Germline lookup yields CDR1 SGDLS and CDR2 YYNGEE. With 4 bases removed from V and 4 bases from J, the gap between germline ends came to 18 bases. The CDR3 totals 16 residues. The CDR3 bases are TGTGCCAGCAGCCCGGTTTTAGGGTCGACAGGAAACACCATATATTTT. Amino acids: CASSPVLGSTGNTIYF.

This chain joins TRBV7-2 and TRBJ2-7; the match to TRBD1 covers 11 bases. J gave up 6 bases and V 4 bases, and 5 bases lay outside the gene matches. The V gene's germline CDR1 is SGHTA and CDR2 FQGNSA. The CDR3 has 14 amino acids. CDR3 residues: CASSSRTGGGEQYF. CDR3 sequence (DNA): TGTGCCAGCAGCTCCCGGACAGGGGGCGGCGAGCAGTACTTC.

The rearrangement uses TRBV29-1 and TRBJ2-3, with a tentative D call TRBD1 (6 bases). Per germline, CDR1 SQVTM and CDR2 ANQGSEA. V was shortened by 3 bases and J by 8 bases, with 18 bases between the two germline ends. CDR3 length equals 14 residues. CDR3 sequence reads: CSVDKGQGSRTQYF. CDR3 bases: TGCAGCGTTGATAAGGGCCAGGGGTCGCGTACGCAGTATTTT.

This clone was seen just once. The chain couples TRBV28 to TRBJ1-2; a weak D match, TRBD1 (5 bases). Germline CDR1 and CDR2: MDHEN and SYDVKM. V was pared by 4 bases and J by 6 bases, with 12 bases between. The CDR3 has 13 residues. In DNA, the CDR3 is TGTGCCAGCAGTTCGGACACGGCGCATGGCTACACCTTC. It encodes CASSSDTAHGYTF.

This clone has only one observation. The chain uses TRBV30 and TRBJ1-2; TRBD1 agrees at 7 bases. CDR3 length equals 12 residues. J lost 4 bases, V lost 8 bases, and 7 bases had no gene match. The germline gives CDR1 GTSNPN, CDR2 SVGIG (reference sequence). CDR3 in DNA: TGTGCCGGCAGACAGGGAGGCTATGGCTACACCTTC. Its translation: CAGRQGGYGYTF. The whole variable domain, remainder taken from reference TRBV30 and TRBJ1-2, is SQTIHQWPATLVQPVGSPLSLECTVEGTSNPNLYWYRQAAGRGLQLLFYSVGIGQISSEVPQNLSASRPQDRQFILSSKKLLLSDSGFYLCAGRQGGYGYTFGSGTRLTVV.

The chain joins TRBV7-9 to TRBJ2-6, with 9 bases fitting TRBD1. The V and J ends lost 2 bases and 3 bases, in that order; junction bases with no gene match: 8. CDR1 SEHNR and CDR2 FQNEAQ come from the germline V gene (reference sequence). The CDR3 extends over 18 amino acids. The CDR3 region has the DNA TGTGCCAGCAGCTTATGGGGACAGGGTAGAGGTGGGGCCAACGTCCTGACTTTC. It encodes CASSLWGQGRGGANVLTF.

The V call is TRBV29-1, the J call TRBJ1-1; no clear D. The CDR3 loop spans 10 amino acids. Trimming shortened V by 6 bases and J by 8 bases, and 10 bases separated the two germline ends. The V gene's germline CDR1 is SQVTM and CDR2 ANQGSEA. The CDR3 DNA follows: TGCAGCGTAAAGGCCCCAGAAGCTTTCTTT. As protein: CSVKAPEAFF. The complete variable domain, with remaining parts taken from reference TRBV29-1 and TRBJ1-1, reads SAVISQKPSRDICQRGTSLTIQCQVDSQVTMMFWYRQQPGQSLTLIATANQGSEATYESGFVIDKFPISRPNLTFSTLTVSNMSPEDSSIYLCSVKAPEAFFGQGTRLTVV.

The chain joins TRBV6-5 to TRBJ2-5; perhaps TRBD1 as D (5 bases). V dropped 2 bases and J dropped 0 bases, with 13 bases sitting between them. The CDR3 sequence is 16 residues long. CDR1 is MNHEY, CDR2 SVGAGI, per germline. CDR3 bases: TGTGCCAGCAGTTACGGGGCCAGCTCCTACCAAGAGACCCAGTACTTC. Protein sequence: CASSYGASSYQETQYF.

The V and J genes are TRBV7-9 and TRBJ1-2, with D possibly being TRBD1 (6 bases). CDR1 SEHNR and CDR2 FQNEAQ come from the germline V gene (reference sequence). The CDR3 is 15 amino acids. Trimming removed 1 base at V and 4 bases at J, with 13 bases between. The CDR3 DNA reads as TGTGCCAGCAGCTTAGGACCGGGACACTCCTATGGCTACACCTTC. As protein: CASSLGPGHSYGYTF.

This clone has only a few counts. V is TRBV7-6 and J is TRBJ1-6; a weak D match, TRBD1 (5 bases). V lost 6 bases and J lost 3, with 6 bases in between. CDR3 length equals 13 residues. Looked up from germline, CDR1 is SGHVS and CDR2 is FNYEAQ. The CDR3 loop is CASRQDYNSPLHF. CDR3 DNA: TGTGCCAGCAGACAGGACTATAATTCACCCCTCCACTTT.

The chain links TRBV12-3 or TRBV12-4 to TRBJ2-1, with D possibly TRBD1 on 5 matching bases. Trimming removed 7 bases at V and 2 bases at J, with 9 bases between. CDR3 size: 13 residues. The CDR3 protein is CASTATAYNEQFF. As DNA, the CDR3 is TGTGCCAGCACCGCGACAGCCTACAATGAGCAGTTCTTC.

The chain recombines TRBV3-1 (or the pseudogene TRBV3-2) with TRBJ2-7, with 8 positions matching TRBD1. The CDR3 runs to 14 residues. The V gene's germline CDR1 is LGHDT and CDR2 YNNKEL (reference sequence). Trimming at V came to 1 base and at J to 1 base, leaving 0 bases not matched to a gene. The CDR3 coding sequence is TGTGCCAGCAGCCAAGGGACAGGGTCCTACGAGCAGTACTTC. It is translated as CASSQGTGSYEQYF.

The chain recombines TRBV5-8 with TRBJ2-5; 7 bases line up with TRBD1. The CDR3 is made up of 14 amino acids. J gave up 1 base and V 4 bases, and 4 bases lay outside the gene matches. Germline V gene sequence: CDR1 SGHTS, CDR2 YDEGEE. CDR3 sequence reads: CASSQTGRQETQYF. The DNA of the CDR3 is TGTGCCAGCAGCCAGACAGGGCGCCAAGAGACCCAGTACTTC.

This chain's CDR3 is CASSRRTSGAIYTGELFF. The CDR3 DNA reads as TGTGCCAGCAGCCGCAGGACTAGCGGGGCGATTTACACCGGGGAGCTGTTTTTT. The rearrangement joins TRBV7-2 to TRBJ2-2, with 12 bases fitting TRBD2. The CDR3 has 18 amino acids. V lost 5 bases and J lost 3; bases outside the gene matches: 10. Germline CDR1 and CDR2: SGHTA and FQGNSA.

This chain links TRBV9 with TRBJ2-4; D unclear. V lost 4 bases and J 1 base, leaving 15 bases between the germline ends. This CDR3 comprises 16 residues. Germline V gene lookup returns CDR1 SGDLS and CDR2 YYNGEE. The CDR3 protein is CASSPPGPLAKNIQYF. The CDR3 region has the DNA TGTGCCAGCAGCCCTCCAGGACCGCTCGCCAAAAACATTCAGTACTTC.

The rearrangement uses TRBV6-6 and TRBJ1-2; perhaps TRBD1 as D (6 bases). Per the germline V gene, CDR1 is MNHNY and CDR2 is SVGAGI (reference sequence). The V end was cut by 10 bases, the J end by 3 bases, with 18 bases between. The CDR3 contains 14 residues. This CDR3 is CATRRDTSYYGYTF. CDR3 nucleotide sequence: TGTGCCACGAGACGGGACACCTCTTACTATGGCTACACCTTC.

This chain connects TRBV7-2 to TRBJ1-6; D not certain. The CDR3 is 16 amino acids. V gave up 5 bases and J gave up 5 bases, with 16 bases separating them. Germline CDR1 reads SGHTA; CDR2 reads FQGNSA. CDR3 region: CASSPSWVGNNSPLHF. CDR3 nucleotides: TGTGCCAGCAGCCCAAGTTGGGTGGGAAATAATTCACCCCTCCACTTT. Full variable domain (remainder filled in from reference TRBV7-2 and TRBJ1-6): GAGVSQSPSNKVTEKGKDVELRCDPISGHTALYWYRQSLGQGLEFLIYFQGNSAPDKSGLPSDRFSAERTGGSVSTLTIQRTQQEDSAVYLCASSPSWVGNNSPLHFGNGTRLTVT.

V gene TRBV6-6 combines with J gene TRBJ1-6; D is possibly TRBD1 (5 bases). Trimming took off 6 bases at V and 9 bases at J, with 12 bases between the two ends. The CDR3 runs to 13 residues. Germline V gives CDR1 MNHNY, CDR2 SVGAGI (reference sequence). CDR3 amino acids: CASSGTLGSPLHF. For the CDR3, the DNA is TGTGCCAGCAGCGGGACCCTGGGTTCACCCCTCCACTTT.

This clone came up once. The chain has TRBV11-2 and TRBJ2-7; D not certain. CDR3 length: 11 amino acids. Deletions cut 5 bases from V and 5 bases from J, with 7 bases between. Germline CDR1 reads SGHAT; CDR2 reads FQNNGV. Here the CDR3 reads CASSATNEQYF. The DNA of the CDR3 is TGTGCCAGCAGCGCAACAAACGAGCAGTACTTC. Using reference TRBV11-2 and TRBJ2-7 for the parts outside the CDR3, the full variable domain is EAGVAQSPRYKIIEKRQSVAFWCNPISGHATLYWYQQILGQGPKLLIQFQNNGVVDDSQLPKDRFSAERLKGVDSTLKIQPAKLEDSAVYLCASSATNEQYFGPGTRLTVT.

The DNA of the CDR3 is TGCGCCAGCAGCTTGACAGGGGGTGAGACCCAGTACTTC. This codes for CASSLTGGETQYF. The chain uses TRBV5-1 and TRBJ2-5; TRBD1 aligns across 8 bases. The germline CDR1 and CDR2 sequences are SGHRS and YFSETQ. CDR3 length: 13 residues. The V gene end was trimmed by 1 base and the J gene end by 5 bases; junction bases not matched to a gene: 1.

This clone was observed once. The chain links TRBV29-1 to TRBJ2-2; 7 nucleotides agree with TRBD1. The CDR3 covers 13 residues. V trimming: 7 bases; J trimming: 5 bases; junction bases outside the gene matches: 7. Germline V CDR1 and CDR2: SQVTM, ANQGSEA. DNA for the CDR3: TGCAGCGCCCGACAGGGTGGGACCGGGGAGCTGTTTTTT. Residues: CSARQGGTGELFF.